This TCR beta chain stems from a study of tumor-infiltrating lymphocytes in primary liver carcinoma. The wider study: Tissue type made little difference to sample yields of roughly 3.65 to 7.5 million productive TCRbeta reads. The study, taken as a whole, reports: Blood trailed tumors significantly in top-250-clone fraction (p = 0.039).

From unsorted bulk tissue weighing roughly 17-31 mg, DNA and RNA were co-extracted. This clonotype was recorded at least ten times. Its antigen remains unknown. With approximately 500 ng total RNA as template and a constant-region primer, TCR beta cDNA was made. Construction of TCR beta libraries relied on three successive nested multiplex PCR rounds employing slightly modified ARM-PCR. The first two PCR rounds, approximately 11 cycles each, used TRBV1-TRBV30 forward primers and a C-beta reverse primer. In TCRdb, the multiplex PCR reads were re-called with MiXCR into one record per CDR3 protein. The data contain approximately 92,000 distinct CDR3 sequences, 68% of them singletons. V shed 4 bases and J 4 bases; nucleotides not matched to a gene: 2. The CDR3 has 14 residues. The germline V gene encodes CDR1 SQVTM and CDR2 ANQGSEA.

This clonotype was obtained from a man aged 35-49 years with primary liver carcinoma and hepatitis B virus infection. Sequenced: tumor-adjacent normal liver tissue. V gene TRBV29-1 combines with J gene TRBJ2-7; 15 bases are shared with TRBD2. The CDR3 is CSVGGLAGGYEQYF. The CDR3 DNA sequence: TGCAGCGTTGGAGGACTAGCGGGAGGGTACGAGCAGTACTTC.